These T cell receptor beta chains were read from a single sample in a study of blood T cell repertoires in COVID-19. Generated by immunoSEQ multiplex PCR, the TCRdb table keeps only in-frame clones and is missing some. The sample gives about 100,000 clones, 79% of which show up once; around a sixth is in the top ten. Material: peripheral blood. These receptors originate from a woman aged 80 or over with active or convalescent COVID-19. Each CDR3 is given with its conserved first and last residue. The order of the fields is J gene, V gene, D gene, clone size, CDR3 protein, CDR3 DNA. A D gene is named only where the DNA matches it firmly. Only some rows state a clone size, as once, few, many or a class for expanded clones.

J gene: TRBJ2-3; V gene: TRBV6-2/TRBV6-3; D gene: TRBD2; clone size: few; CDR3 protein: CASSLAGVFTDTQYF; CDR3 DNA: TGTGCCAGCAGTTTAGCGGGAGTGTTCACAGATACGCAGTATTTT
J gene: TRBJ1-5; V gene: TRBV19; D gene: -; clone size: -; CDR3 protein: CASSPGSVPGQPQHF; CDR3 DNA: TGTGCCAGTAGTCCGGGATCGGTCCCGGGGCAGCCCCAGCATTTT
J gene: TRBJ2-7; V gene: TRBV7-9; D gene: TRBD2; clone size: once; CDR3 protein: CASSLGLAGVPEQYF; CDR3 DNA: TGTGCCAGCAGCTTGGGACTAGCGGGAGTCCCCGAGCAGTACTTC
J gene: TRBJ2-1; V gene: TRBV19; D gene: TRBD2; clone size: once; CDR3 protein: CASTRRGAYNEQFF; CDR3 DNA: TGTGCCTCTACCAGGCGGGGGGCCTACAATGAGCAGTTCTTC
J gene: TRBJ2-1; V gene: TRBV2; D gene: -; clone size: few; CDR3 protein: CASIPHSSNEQFF; CDR3 DNA: TGTGCCAGCATCCCCCACTCATCCAATGAGCAGTTCTTC
J gene: TRBJ1-4; V gene: TRBV6-2/TRBV6-3; D gene: TRBD1; clone size: many; CDR3 protein: CASSTTLTRDRTEKLFF; CDR3 DNA: TGTGCCAGCAGCACCACACTGACCCGGGACAGGACTGAAAAACTGTTTTTT
J gene: TRBJ2-3; V gene: TRBV4-2; D gene: TRBD2; clone size: -; CDR3 protein: CASSQGTSVTDTQYF; CDR3 DNA: TGTGCCAGCAGCCAAGGGACTAGCGTCACAGATACGCAGTATTTT
J gene: TRBJ1-3; V gene: TRBV4-2; D gene: TRBD1; clone size: -; CDR3 protein: CASSQDPRTGGGNTIYF; CDR3 DNA: TGTGCCAGCAGCCAAGACCCGCGGACAGGGGGCGGAAACACCATATATTTT
J gene: TRBJ2-3; V gene: TRBV5-1; D gene: -; clone size: -; CDR3 protein: CASSLASSPDTQYF; CDR3 DNA: TGTGCCAGCAGCTTGGCTAGCAGTCCAGATACGCAGTATTTT
J gene: TRBJ2-3; V gene: TRBV18; D gene: TRBD2; clone size: -; CDR3 protein: CASSPRSRGSHRVTQYF; CDR3 DNA: TGTGCCAGCTCACCACGTTCCCGCGGGAGTCACAGAGTTACGCAGTATTTT
J gene: TRBJ2-1; V gene: TRBV6-1; D gene: TRBD2; clone size: -; CDR3 protein: CASSDPGGPSSYNEQFF; CDR3 DNA: TGTGCCAGCAGTGATCCGGGAGGGCCTAGTTCCTACAATGAGCAGTTCTTC
J gene: TRBJ2-3; V gene: TRBV15; D gene: -; clone size: -; CDR3 protein: CATSRDKASSDTQYF; CDR3 DNA: TGTGCCACCAGCAGAGATAAGGCTAGCTCAGATACGCAGTATTTT
J gene: TRBJ2-7; V gene: TRBV5-1; D gene: -; clone size: -; CDR3 protein: CASSLSAGYEQYF; CDR3 DNA: TGCGCCAGCAGCTTGAGCGCTGGCTACGAGCAGTACTTC
J gene: TRBJ2-3; V gene: TRBV9; D gene: TRBD2; clone size: -; CDR3 protein: CASSVGLAGLADTQYF; CDR3 DNA: TGTGCCAGCAGCGTGGGACTAGCGGGATTGGCAGATACGCAGTATTTT
J gene: TRBJ1-2; V gene: TRBV19; D gene: -; clone size: -; CDR3 protein: CASRLGTLNYGYTF; CDR3 DNA: TGTGCCAGTAGATTGGGGACACTGAACTATGGCTACACCTTC
J gene: TRBJ2-2; V gene: TRBV5-1; D gene: TRBD2; clone size: -; CDR3 protein: CASSPGRASTGELFF; CDR3 DNA: TGCGCCAGCAGCCCAGGGAGGGCCAGCACCGGGGAGCTGTTTTTT
J gene: TRBJ2-5; V gene: TRBV2; D gene: -; clone size: -; CDR3 protein: CASSELVGQETQYF; CDR3 DNA: TGTGCCAGCAGTGAGTTGGTCGGCCAAGAGACCCAGTACTTC
J gene: TRBJ2-5; V gene: TRBV19; D gene: TRBD1; clone size: -; CDR3 protein: CASSISGTGQETQYF; CDR3 DNA: TGTGCCAGTAGTATTTCCGGGACAGGGCAAGAGACCCAGTACTTC
J gene: TRBJ2-7; V gene: TRBV28; D gene: -; clone size: few; CDR3 protein: CASSNPVRGPYEQYF; CDR3 DNA: TGTGCCAGCTCCAACCCCGTGCGGGGGCCCTACGAGCAGTACTTC
J gene: TRBJ1-3; V gene: TRBV27; D gene: -; clone size: -; CDR3 protein: CASSLSGTYSGNTIYF; CDR3 DNA: TGTGCCAGCAGTTTATCTGGGACTTACTCTGGAAACACCATATATTTT
J gene: TRBJ2-3; V gene: TRBV6-5; D gene: TRBD2; clone size: -; CDR3 protein: CASRSFSSGTDTQYF; CDR3 DNA: TGTGCCAGCAGGAGCTTCTCTAGCGGGACAGATACGCAGTATTTT
J gene: TRBJ2-7; V gene: TRBV20-1; D gene: -; clone size: -; CDR3 protein: CSWTNSYEQYF; CDR3 DNA: TGCAGTTGGACTAATTCCTACGAGCAGTACTTC
J gene: TRBJ1-2; V gene: TRBV28; D gene: -; clone size: -; CDR3 protein: CASSSPSDSSYGYTF; CDR3 DNA: TGTGCCAGCAGTTCCCCCTCGGACAGTTCCTATGGCTACACCTTC
J gene: TRBJ2-7; V gene: TRBV19; D gene: TRBD1; clone size: -; CDR3 protein: CASSTNRQGRPYEQYF; CDR3 DNA: TGTGCCAGTAGTACCAACCGACAGGGGAGGCCCTACGAGCAGTACTTC
J gene: TRBJ2-6; V gene: TRBV7-2; D gene: TRBD1; clone size: -; CDR3 protein: CASSLRGRAGANVLTF; CDR3 DNA: TGTGCCAGCAGCTTAAGGGGGCGCGCCGGGGCCAACGTCCTGACTTTC
J gene: TRBJ2-2; V gene: TRBV6-6; D gene: TRBD1; clone size: -; CDR3 protein: CASSDGQGDTGELFF; CDR3 DNA: TGTGCCAGCAGTGACGGACAGGGTGACACCGGGGAGCTGTTTTTT